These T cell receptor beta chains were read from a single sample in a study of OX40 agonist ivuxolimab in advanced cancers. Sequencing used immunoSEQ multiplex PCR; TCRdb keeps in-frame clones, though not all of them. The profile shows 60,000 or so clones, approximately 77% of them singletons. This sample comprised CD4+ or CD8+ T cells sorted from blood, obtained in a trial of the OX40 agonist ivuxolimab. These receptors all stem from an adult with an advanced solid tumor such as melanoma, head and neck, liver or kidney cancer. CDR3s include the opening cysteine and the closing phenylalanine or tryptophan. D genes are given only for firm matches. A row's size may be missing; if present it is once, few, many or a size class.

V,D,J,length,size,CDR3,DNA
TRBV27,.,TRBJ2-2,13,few,CASSLSAGGELFF,TGTGCCAGCAGTTTATCCGCAGGAGGGGAGCTGTTTTTT
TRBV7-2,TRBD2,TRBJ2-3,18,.,CASTPLRPSGSSWDTQYF,TGTGCCAGCACCCCCTTGCGGCCTAGCGGGAGTTCCTGGGATACGCAGTATTTT
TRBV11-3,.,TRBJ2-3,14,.,CASSWDSSFDTQYF,TGTGCCAGCAGCTGGGACTCTTCCTTCGATACGCAGTATTTT
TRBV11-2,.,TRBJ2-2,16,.,CASSLRTGFSTGELFF,TGTGCCAGCAGCTTGAGAACGGGATTTTCGACCGGGGAGCTGTTTTTT
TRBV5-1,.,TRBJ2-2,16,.,CASRGGYLLDTGELFF,TGCGCCAGCAGGGGGGGCTACCTCCTCGACACCGGGGAGCTGTTTTTT
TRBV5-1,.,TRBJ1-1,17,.,CASSLLSQGRGNTEAFF,TGCGCCAGCAGCTTGCTGTCGCAGGGCAGGGGGAACACTGAAGCTTTCTTT
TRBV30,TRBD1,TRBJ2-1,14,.,CAWNSGTGAYEQFF,TGTGCCTGGAATTCCGGGACAGGTGCCTATGAGCAGTTCTTC
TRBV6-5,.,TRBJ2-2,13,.,CASSRKNTGELFF,TGTGCCAGCAGCCGGAAGAACACCGGGGAGCTGTTTTTT
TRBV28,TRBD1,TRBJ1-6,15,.,CASSLMRGQGSPLHF,TGTGCCAGCAGTTTAATGAGGGGGCAAGGTTCACCCCTCCACTTT
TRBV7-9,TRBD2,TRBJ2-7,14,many,CASTVTGTSDEQYF,TGTGCCAGCACCGTAACCGGGACTAGCGACGAGCAGTACTTC
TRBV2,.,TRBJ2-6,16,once,CASSWTTESRANVLTF,TGTGCCAGCAGTTGGACTACTGAGTCCCGGGCCAACGTCCTGACTTTC
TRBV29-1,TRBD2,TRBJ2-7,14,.,CSVHPAGVPGEQYF,TGCAGCGTTCACCCAGCGGGAGTGCCGGGTGAGCAGTACTTC
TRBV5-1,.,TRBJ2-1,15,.,CASSLAGGAVNEQFF,TGCGCCAGCAGCTTGGCCGGCGGAGCGGTAAATGAGCAGTTCTTC
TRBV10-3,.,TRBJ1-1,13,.,CAIRTGLNTEAFF,TGTGCCATAAGGACGGGCTTGAACACTGAAGCTTTCTTT
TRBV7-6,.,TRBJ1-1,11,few,CASSLGSEAFF,TGTGCCAGCAGCTTGGGCTCTGAAGCTTTCTTT
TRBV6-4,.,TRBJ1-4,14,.,CASSVRGYNEKLFF,TGTGCCAGCAGTGTAAGGGGTTATAATGAAAAACTGTTTTTT
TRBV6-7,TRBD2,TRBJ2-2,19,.,CASSYSIPEAGANTGELFF,TGTGCCAGCAGTTACTCGATCCCCGAAGCGGGAGCGAACACCGGGGAGCTGTTTTTT
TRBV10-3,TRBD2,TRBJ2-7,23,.,CAIRPGWGGAGGTSGSGPGEQYF,TGTGCCATCAGACCTGGCTGGGGAGGGGCTGGGGGGACTAGCGGGAGCGGTCCGGGCGAGCAGTACTTC
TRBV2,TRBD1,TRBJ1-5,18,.,CASSEAVLRDRGESAQHF,TGTGCCAGCAGTGAAGCGGTATTAAGAGACAGGGGAGAATCAGCCCAGCATTTT
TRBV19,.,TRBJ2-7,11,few,CASSEADEQYF,TGTGCCAGTAGCGAGGCGGACGAGCAGTACTTC
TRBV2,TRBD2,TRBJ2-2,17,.,CASSPTGTSGITGELFF,TGTGCCAGCAGTCCAACCGGGACTAGCGGGATCACCGGGGAGCTGTTTTTT
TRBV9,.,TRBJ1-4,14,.,CASSVASTNEKLFF,TGTGCCAGCAGCGTAGCTAGTACTAATGAAAAACTGTTTTTT
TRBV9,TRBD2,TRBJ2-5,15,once,CATRTSGRAGETQYF,TGTGCCACCCGGACTAGCGGGAGGGCCGGGGAGACCCAGTACTTC
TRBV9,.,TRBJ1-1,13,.,CASSAKGWTEAFF,TGTGCCAGCAGCGCTAAGGGATGGACTGAAGCTTTCTTT
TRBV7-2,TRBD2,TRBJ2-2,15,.,CATSRSGRGTGELFF,TGTGCCACCAGCCGTAGCGGGAGGGGTACCGGGGAGCTGTTTTTT
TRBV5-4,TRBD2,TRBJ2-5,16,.,CASEDRLAGGGETQYF,TGTGCCAGCGAGGATCGGCTAGCGGGGGGCGGAGAGACCCAGTACTTC
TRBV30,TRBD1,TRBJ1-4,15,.,CAWSVGGTGDEKLFF,TGTGCCTGGAGTGTTGGGGGGACAGGGGATGAAAAACTGTTTTTT
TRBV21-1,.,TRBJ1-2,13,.,CASSKGREGGYTF,TGTGCCAGCAGCAAAGGTCGGGAGGGAGGCTACACCTTC
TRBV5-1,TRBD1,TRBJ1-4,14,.,CASSFYRGDEKLFF,TGCGCCAGCAGCTTTTACAGGGGAGATGAAAAACTGTTTTTT
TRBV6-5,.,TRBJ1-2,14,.,CASSRPGTNYGYTF,TGTGCCAGCAGTCGCCCCGGGACCAACTATGGCTACACCTTC
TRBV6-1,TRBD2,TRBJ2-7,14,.,CASTLGLAGYEQYF,TGTGCCAGCACCCTGGGACTAGCGGGCTACGAGCAGTACTTC
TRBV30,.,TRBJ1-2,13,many,CAWSVRVAYGYTF,TGTGCCTGGAGTGTACGGGTAGCCTATGGCTACACCTTC
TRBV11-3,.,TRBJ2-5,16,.,CASSLGARTFGETQYF,TGTGCCAGCAGCTTAGGGGCCCGGACATTTGGGGAGACCCAGTACTTC
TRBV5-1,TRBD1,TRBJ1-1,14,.,CASLGQGVGTEAFF,TGCGCCAGCCTCGGACAGGGTGTGGGGACTGAAGCTTTCTTT
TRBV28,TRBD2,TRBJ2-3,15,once,CASSVATSGTDTQYF,TGTGCCAGCAGTGTGGCAACTAGCGGCACAGATACGCAGTATTTT
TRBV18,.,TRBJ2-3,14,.,CASSLADDADTQYF,TGTGCCAGCTCACTAGCGGACGATGCAGATACGCAGTATTTT
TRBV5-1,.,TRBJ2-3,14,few,CASSRDTSTDTQYF,TGCGCCAGCTCGCGGGACACCAGCACAGATACGCAGTATTTT
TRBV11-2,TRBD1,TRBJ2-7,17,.,CASSFTHGTGGAYEQYF,TGTGCCAGCAGCTTTACCCACGGGACAGGGGGCGCCTACGAGCAGTACTTC
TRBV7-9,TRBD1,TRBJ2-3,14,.,CASSPGTGADTQYF,TGTGCCAGCAGCCCCGGGACAGGGGCAGATACGCAGTATTTT
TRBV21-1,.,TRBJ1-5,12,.,CASPGSARPQHF,TGTGCCAGCCCAGGGAGTGCACGGCCCCAGCATTTT
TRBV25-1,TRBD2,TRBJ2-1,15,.,CASSDTSGGRNEQFF,TGTGCCAGCAGTGATACTAGCGGGGGTCGGAATGAGCAGTTCTTC
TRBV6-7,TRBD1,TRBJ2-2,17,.,CASSYLEDRGRAGELFF,TGTGCCAGCAGTTACCTAGAAGACAGGGGGAGAGCCGGGGAGCTGTTTTTT
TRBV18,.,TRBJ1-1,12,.,CASSPFGLEAFF,TGTGCCAGCTCACCCTTTGGACTTGAAGCTTTCTTT
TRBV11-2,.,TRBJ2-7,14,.,CASANGGVSYEQYF,TGTGCCAGCGCCAATGGAGGGGTCTCCTACGAGCAGTACTTC
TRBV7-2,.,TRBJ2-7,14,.,CASSAQGEVDEQYF,TGTGCCAGCAGCGCACAGGGAGAGGTCGACGAGCAGTACTTC
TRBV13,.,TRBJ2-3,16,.,CASSPPGGAFVGTQYF,TGTGCCAGCAGCCCCCCCGGCGGGGCTTTCGTCGGTACGCAGTATTTT
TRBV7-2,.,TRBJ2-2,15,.,CASSLNRRDTGELFF,TGTGCCAGCAGCTTAAACAGGCGTGACACCGGGGAGCTGTTTTTT
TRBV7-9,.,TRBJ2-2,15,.,CASSPRLHLAGELFF,TGTGCCAGCAGTCCTCGACTCCACTTGGCCGGGGAGCTGTTTTTT
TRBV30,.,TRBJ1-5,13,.,CAWSGRAHQPQHF,TGTGCCTGGAGTGGTAGGGCACATCAGCCCCAGCATTTT
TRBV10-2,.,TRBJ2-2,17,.,CASTKRLPSGGTGELFF,TGCGCCAGCACGAAACGGCTTCCTTCAGGGGGGACCGGGGAGCTGTTTTTT
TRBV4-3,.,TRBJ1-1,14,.,CASSQDYEAREAFF,TGCGCCAGCAGCCAAGATTACGAGGCCAGGGAAGCTTTCTTT
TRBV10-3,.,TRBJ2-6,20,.,CAISPGGVQKTTSGANVLTF,TGTGCCATCAGTCCTGGGGGCGTACAGAAGACTACTTCTGGGGCCAACGTCCTGACTTTC
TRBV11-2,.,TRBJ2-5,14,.,CASSSQSNEETQYF,TGTGCCAGCAGCTCGCAGTCAAACGAAGAGACCCAGTACTTC
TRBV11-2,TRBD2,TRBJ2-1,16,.,CASSLRGLVRGNEQFF,TGTGCCAGCAGCTTAAGGGGACTAGTTCGGGGCAATGAGCAGTTCTTC